The source of this TCR beta chain is a study of T cell repertoires in cytomegalovirus infection. Study summary: CMV epitopes, recently identified HLA-C-restricted and well-studied HLA-B-restricted, were used. Shared public TCR beta signatures pointed to both CMV infection and a matching HLA type.

Per the germline V gene, CDR1 is SGHTA and CDR2 is FQGNSA. The CDR3 consists of 15 residues. V lost 1 base, J lost 0 bases, and 9 bases lay in between. As concerns this clonotype: No antigen is known for it.

TCRdb ran MiXCR on the reads and lists one entry per CDR3 protein. This sample carries fewer than 130,000 distinct CDR3 sequences, roughly 41% of them seen once, and the ten largest clones take just under 75%. Study-wide findings and caveats: Dominating the ex vivo response were TCR beta clonotypes that were CMV-specific and HLA-C-restricted. Using cumulative public TCR beta family frequency, the authors identified those who carried CMV together with the relevant HLA.

The specimen comprised CD8+ T cells from cultured PBMCs, sampled from culture after CMV antigen stimulation. V usage is TRBV7-2 and J usage is TRBJ2-5; the D is unclear. The sequence was obtained from a human donor in good health (CMV status not recorded). Some clones in this sample may be carry-over from other donors' samples. DNA for the CDR3: TGTGCCAGCAGCTTAGTTTGGTCTGACCAAGAGACCCAGTACTTC. Protein: CASSLVWSDQETQYF.